Described below is a single T cell receptor (beta chain) sequence and its context. With V trimmed by 7 bases and J by 5 bases, 4 bases remained unmatched. The germline CDR1 and CDR2 sequences are MNHEY and SVGAGI. The CDR3 extends over 13 amino acids. This record belongs to a study of blood T cell repertoires in COVID-19. Generated by immunoSEQ multiplex PCR, the TCRdb table keeps only in-frame clones and is missing some. The sample contains around 300,000 clones, around 86% of which appear only once. Participants were aged roughly 18 to 90 years, lived in under 30 US areas, and enrolled virtually. The chain links TRBV6-5 to TRBJ1-2; 10 bases are shared with TRBD1. This receptor was identified in a woman aged 18 to 35 who had recovered from COVID-19. What was sequenced was PBMCs or T cells enriched from blood (not recorded which). The DNA for the CDR3 is TGTGCCAGCACCCGACAGGGGGCATATGGCTACACCTTC. It encodes CASTRQGAYGYTF.